This is a list of T cell receptor beta chains from one sample in a study of PD-L1 blockade in urothelial cancer. The protocol was immunoSEQ multiplex PCR, while the TCRdb copy is restricted to in-frame clones and leaves out a portion. The data show about 72,000 clones, 75% to 90% seen once. The source material was PBMCs, sampled around atezolizumab (anti-PD-L1) treatment. The origin of the receptors is a man in his 60s with urothelial cancer. CDR3s include the opening cysteine and the closing phenylalanine or tryptophan. D genes are given only for firm matches. Where a row states a size, it is once, few, many or the class of an expanded clone; other rows omit it.

J gene: TRBJ2-7
clone size: NA
V gene: TRBV11-2
D gene: TRBD2
CDR3 DNA: TGTGCCAGCAGCCGTAGCGGGAGCTACGAGCAGTACTTC
CDR3 protein: CASSRSGSYEQYF

J gene: TRBJ2-1
clone size: NA
V gene: TRBV7-3
D gene: TRBD1
CDR3 DNA: TGTGCCAGCAGCCAACAGGGGGGCTCCTACAATGAGCAGTTCTTC
CDR3 protein: CASSQQGGSYNEQFF

J gene: TRBJ2-1
clone size: NA
V gene: TRBV7-9
D gene: TRBD2
CDR3 DNA: TGTGCCAGCAGGCGAACTAGCGGCTCCTACAATGAGCAGTTCTTC
CDR3 protein: CASRRTSGSYNEQFF

J gene: TRBJ1-6
clone size: NA
V gene: TRBV7-2
D gene: NA
CDR3 DNA: TGTGCCAGCACCCCTATGGTGGGGCTGAATTCACCCCTCCACTTT
CDR3 protein: CASTPMVGLNSPLHF

J gene: TRBJ1-6
clone size: NA
V gene: TRBV7-2
D gene: NA
CDR3 DNA: TGTGCCATTAGACGGGGTCTCTATAATTCACCCCTCCACTTT
CDR3 protein: CAIRRGLYNSPLHF

J gene: TRBJ1-4
clone size: NA
V gene: TRBV30
D gene: TRBD1
CDR3 DNA: TGTGCCTGGAGCCGGGGACAGTCTAATGAAAAACTGTTTTTT
CDR3 protein: CAWSRGQSNEKLFF

J gene: TRBJ1-2
clone size: NA
V gene: TRBV30
D gene: NA
CDR3 DNA: TGTGCCTGGAGTCTACAGTCGGGGGGCTACACCTTC
CDR3 protein: CAWSLQSGGYTF

J gene: TRBJ1-6
clone size: NA
V gene: TRBV5-6
D gene: NA
CDR3 DNA: TGTGCCAGCAGCTTGGACGGGACATATTCGAATTCACCCCTCCACTTT
CDR3 protein: CASSLDGTYSNSPLHF

J gene: TRBJ2-7
clone size: NA
V gene: TRBV11-2
D gene: TRBD2
CDR3 DNA: TGTGCCAGCAGCTTAATTAGCGGGGGCTCCTACGAGCAGTACTTC
CDR3 protein: CASSLISGGSYEQYF

J gene: TRBJ1-3
clone size: NA
V gene: TRBV11-3
D gene: NA
CDR3 DNA: TGTGCCAGCAGCCATGATCTAGCCCGCTCTGGAAACACCATATATTTT
CDR3 protein: CASSHDLARSGNTIYF

J gene: TRBJ1-5
clone size: NA
V gene: TRBV2
D gene: TRBD1
CDR3 DNA: TGTGCCAGCAGTGGAGGGACAGCCCCCAATCAGCCCCAGCATTTT
CDR3 protein: CASSGGTAPNQPQHF

J gene: TRBJ1-4
clone size: NA
V gene: TRBV2
D gene: TRBD1
CDR3 DNA: TGTGCCAGCAGTGCTGACAGGGAGAGGACCTTATGGGAAAAACTGTTTTTT
CDR3 protein: CASSADRERTLWEKLFF

J gene: TRBJ1-6
clone size: NA
V gene: TRBV4-1
D gene: NA
CDR3 DNA: TGCGCCAGCAGCCAAAGGGGGACGAGGGTTAATTCACCCCTCCACTTT
CDR3 protein: CASSQRGTRVNSPLHF

J gene: TRBJ2-3
clone size: NA
V gene: TRBV5-4
D gene: NA
CDR3 DNA: TGTGCCACCGAGGGAGATACGCAGTATTTT
CDR3 protein: CATEGDTQYF

J gene: TRBJ2-7
clone size: NA
V gene: TRBV2
D gene: NA
CDR3 DNA: TGTGCCAGCAGTGACAATGCCGACAGCTCCTACGAGCAGTACTTC
CDR3 protein: CASSDNADSSYEQYF

J gene: TRBJ2-1
clone size: NA
V gene: TRBV7-6
D gene: NA
CDR3 DNA: TGTGCCAGCAGCTTGATCATTAGAGGCAATGAGCAGTTCTTC
CDR3 protein: CASSLIIRGNEQFF

J gene: TRBJ1-3
clone size: few
V gene: TRBV2
D gene: NA
CDR3 DNA: TGTGCCAGCAGTGCACAGTTCTCTGGAAACACCATATATTTT
CDR3 protein: CASSAQFSGNTIYF

J gene: TRBJ1-1
clone size: few
V gene: TRBV19
D gene: TRBD1
CDR3 DNA: TGTGCCAGTAGTGTACTGACAGGGGTTACTGAAGCTTTCTTT
CDR3 protein: CASSVLTGVTEAFF

J gene: TRBJ2-1
clone size: NA
V gene: TRBV19
D gene: NA
CDR3 DNA: TGTGCCAGTAGTCCAGGGCCCTACAATGAGCAGTTCTTC
CDR3 protein: CASSPGPYNEQFF

J gene: TRBJ2-2
clone size: once
V gene: TRBV19
D gene: TRBD1
CDR3 DNA: TGTGCCAGTAGTGGGACAGGGGCCGGGGAGCTGTTTTTT
CDR3 protein: CASSGTGAGELFF

J gene: TRBJ1-1
clone size: NA
V gene: TRBV4-2
D gene: NA
CDR3 DNA: TGTGCCAGCAGCCAGGGCAGGCCTGCCTCGGACACTGAAGCTTTCTTT
CDR3 protein: CASSQGRPASDTEAFF

J gene: TRBJ2-2
clone size: NA
V gene: TRBV19
D gene: NA
CDR3 DNA: TGTGCCAGTAGTGGAGGGACAGCCGCCGGGGAGCTGTTTTTT
CDR3 protein: CASSGGTAAGELFF

J gene: TRBJ1-2
clone size: NA
V gene: TRBV6-1
D gene: NA
CDR3 DNA: TGTGCCAGCAGTGAAGCCGCAGGGGCGCACTATGGCTACACCTTC
CDR3 protein: CASSEAAGAHYGYTF